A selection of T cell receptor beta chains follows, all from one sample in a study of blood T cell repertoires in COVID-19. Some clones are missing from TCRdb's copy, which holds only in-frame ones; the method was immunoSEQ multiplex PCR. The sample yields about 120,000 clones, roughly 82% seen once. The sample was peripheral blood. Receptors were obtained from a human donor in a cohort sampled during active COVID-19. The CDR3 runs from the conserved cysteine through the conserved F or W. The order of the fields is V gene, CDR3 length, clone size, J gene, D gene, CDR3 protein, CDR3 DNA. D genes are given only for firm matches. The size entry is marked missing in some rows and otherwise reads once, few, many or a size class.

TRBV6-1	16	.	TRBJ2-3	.	CASSEGKGVGTDTQYF	TGTGCCAGCAGTGAAGGGAAGGGGGTGGGCACAGATACGCAGTATTTT
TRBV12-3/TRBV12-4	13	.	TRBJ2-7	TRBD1	CASRRQGLREQYF	TGTGCCAGCAGGAGACAGGGGCTAAGGGAGCAGTACTTC
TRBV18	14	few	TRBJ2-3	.	CASSPRPAGDTQYF	TGTGCCAGCTCACCTCGCCCTGCGGGAGATACGCAGTATTTT
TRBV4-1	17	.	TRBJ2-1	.	CASSQEGRGGAYNEQFF	TGCGCCAGCAGCCAAGAGGGGAGAGGGGGGGCCTACAATGAGCAGTTCTTC
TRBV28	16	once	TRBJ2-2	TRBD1	CASSITGVTNTGELFF	TGTGCCAGCAGTATAACAGGGGTCACGAACACCGGGGAGCTGTTTTTT
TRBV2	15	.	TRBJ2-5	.	CASSGGLAAPETQYF	TGTGCCAGCAGTGGGGGGCTAGCGGCACCAGAGACCCAGTACTTC
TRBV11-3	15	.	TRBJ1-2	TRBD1	CASSLGGGEGYGYTF	TGTGCCAGCAGCTTAGGAGGGGGCGAGGGCTATGGCTACACCTTC
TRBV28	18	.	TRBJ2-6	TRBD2	CASSWSSGGASGANVLTF	TGTGCCAGCAGTTGGAGTAGCGGGGGCGCCTCTGGGGCCAACGTCCTGACTTTC
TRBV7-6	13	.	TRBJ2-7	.	CASSATGIYEQYF	TGTGCCAGCAGTGCTACAGGGATCTACGAGCAGTACTTC
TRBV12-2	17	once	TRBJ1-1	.	CASRGDRGKGMNTEAFF	TGTGCAAGTCGCGGGGACAGGGGGAAAGGGATGAACACTGAAGCTTTCTTT
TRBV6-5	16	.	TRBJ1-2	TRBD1	CASSYSGQGGSYGYTF	TGTGCCAGCAGTTACAGCGGACAGGGGGGGTCCTATGGCTACACCTTC
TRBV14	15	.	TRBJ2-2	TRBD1	CASSNDRANTGELFF	TGTGCCAGCAGCAATGACAGGGCGAACACCGGGGAGCTGTTTTTT
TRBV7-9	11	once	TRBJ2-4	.	CASSLGGIQYF	TGTGCCAGCAGCTTAGGAGGAATTCAGTACTTC
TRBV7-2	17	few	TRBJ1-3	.	CASSLTSDIFSGNTIYF	TGTGCCAGCAGCCTTACCTCGGACATCTTCTCTGGAAACACCATATATTTT
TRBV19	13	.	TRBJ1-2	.	CASSSQAEDGYTF	TGTGCCAGTAGTTCACAGGCAGAGGATGGCTACACCTTC
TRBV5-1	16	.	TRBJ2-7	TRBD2	CASSLASGIPREEQYF	TGCGCCAGCAGCTTAGCTAGCGGAATCCCCCGCGAGGAGCAGTACTTC
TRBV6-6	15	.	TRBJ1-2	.	CASSYKPTDWYGYTF	TGTGCCAGCAGTTATAAGCCGACAGATTGGTATGGCTACACCTTC
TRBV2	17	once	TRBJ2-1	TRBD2	CASSDKRGGPSYNEQFF	TGTGCCAGCAGTGACAAGCGGGGGGGCCCTTCCTACAATGAGCAGTTCTTC
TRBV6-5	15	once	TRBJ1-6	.	CASSYSVGASSPLHF	TGTGCCAGCAGTTACTCTGTGGGGGCATCATCACCCCTCCACTTT
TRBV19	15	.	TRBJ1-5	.	CASSHPRGSNQPQHF	TGTGCCAGTAGTCACCCTAGGGGAAGCAATCAGCCCCAGCATTTT
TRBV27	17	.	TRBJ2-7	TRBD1	CASSLRPGQGIIYEQYF	TGTGCCAGCAGTCTCCGCCCCGGACAGGGGATAATATACGAGCAGTACTTC
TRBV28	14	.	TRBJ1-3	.	CASRRGNSGNTIYF	TGTGCCAGTCGACGGGGAAACTCTGGAAACACCATATATTTT
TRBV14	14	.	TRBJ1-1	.	CASSQVPGSTEAFF	TGTGCCAGCAGCCAAGTTCCTGGCAGCACTGAAGCTTTCTTT
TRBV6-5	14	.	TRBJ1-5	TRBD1	CASSPTGGVQPQHF	TGTGCCAGCAGCCCGACAGGGGGCGTCCAGCCCCAGCATTTT
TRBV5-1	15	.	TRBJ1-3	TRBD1	CASSLGQGKGNTIYF	TGCGCCAGCAGCTTGGGACAGGGCAAGGGAAACACCATATATTTT